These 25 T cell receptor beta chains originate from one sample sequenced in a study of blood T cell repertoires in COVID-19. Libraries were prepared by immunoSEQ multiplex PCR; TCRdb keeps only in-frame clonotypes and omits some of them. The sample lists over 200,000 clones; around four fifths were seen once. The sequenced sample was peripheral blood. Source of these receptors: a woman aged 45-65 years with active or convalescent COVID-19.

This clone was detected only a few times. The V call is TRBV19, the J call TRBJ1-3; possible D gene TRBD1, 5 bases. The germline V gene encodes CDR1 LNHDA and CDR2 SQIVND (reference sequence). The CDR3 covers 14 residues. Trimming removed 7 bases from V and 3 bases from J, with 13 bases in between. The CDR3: CASTQGSGGNTIYF. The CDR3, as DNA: TGTGCCAGTACTCAGGGCTCTGGTGGAAACACCATATATTTT.

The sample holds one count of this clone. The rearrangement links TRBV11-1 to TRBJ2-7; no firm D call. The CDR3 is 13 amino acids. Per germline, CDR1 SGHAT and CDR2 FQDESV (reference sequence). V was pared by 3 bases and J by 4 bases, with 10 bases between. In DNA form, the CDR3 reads TGTGCCAGCAGCTTGGGCCGATCATACGAGCAGTACGTC. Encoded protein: CASSLGRSYEQYV.

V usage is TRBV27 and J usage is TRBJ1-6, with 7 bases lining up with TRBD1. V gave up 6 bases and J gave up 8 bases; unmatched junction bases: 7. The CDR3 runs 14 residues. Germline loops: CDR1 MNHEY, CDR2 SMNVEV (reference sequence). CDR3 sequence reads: CASSRTGEDSPLHF. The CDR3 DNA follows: TGTGCCAGCAGCCGTACAGGGGAGGATTCACCCCTCCACTTT.

CDR3 DNA: TGTGCCAGCAGCCCTGCAGGCAATCAGCCCCAGCATTTT. Translating it yields CASSPAGNQPQHF. V usage is TRBV7-8 and J usage is TRBJ1-5, with D unclear. The CDR3 has 13 residues. Trimming stripped 5 bases from V and 2 bases from J, with 7 bases between. Germline assignment: CDR1 SGHVS and CDR2 FQNEAQ.

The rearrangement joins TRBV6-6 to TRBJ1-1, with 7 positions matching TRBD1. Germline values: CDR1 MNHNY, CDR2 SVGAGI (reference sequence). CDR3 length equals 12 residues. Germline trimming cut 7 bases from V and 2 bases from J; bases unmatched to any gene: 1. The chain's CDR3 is CASKGANTEAFF. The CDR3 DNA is TGTGCCAGCAAGGGGGCAAACACTGAAGCTTTCTTT.

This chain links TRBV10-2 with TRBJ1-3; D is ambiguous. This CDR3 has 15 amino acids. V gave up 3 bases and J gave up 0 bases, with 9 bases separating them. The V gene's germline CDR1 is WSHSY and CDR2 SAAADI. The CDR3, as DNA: TGCGCCAGCAGTGAAGCGGCGGACTCTGGAAACACCATATATTTT. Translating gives CASSEAADSGNTIYF.

The DNA of the CDR3 is TGTGCCGCGAGTGGAGGGGCCAACCTTATACCCCTCCACTTT. Its protein is CAASGGANLIPLHF. The rearrangement uses TRBV10-3 and TRBJ1-6; the D gene is possibly TRBD1 (5 bases). Germline assignment: CDR1 ENHRY and CDR2 SYGVKD. V gave up 11 bases and J gave up 12 bases, with 23 bases separating them. The CDR3 spans 14 residues.

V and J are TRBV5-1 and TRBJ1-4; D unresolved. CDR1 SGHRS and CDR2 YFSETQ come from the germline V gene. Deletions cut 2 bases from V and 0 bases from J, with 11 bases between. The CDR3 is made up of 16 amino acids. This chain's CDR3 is CASSLIPTATNEKLFF. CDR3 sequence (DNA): TGCGCCAGCAGCTTAATCCCGACTGCAACTAATGAAAAACTGTTTTTT.

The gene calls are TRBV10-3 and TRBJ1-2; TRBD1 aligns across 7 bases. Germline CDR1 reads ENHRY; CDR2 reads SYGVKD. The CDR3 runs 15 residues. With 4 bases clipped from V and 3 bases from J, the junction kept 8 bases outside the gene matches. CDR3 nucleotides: TGTGCCATCAGTGGTGACAGGGCCTTCGACTATGGCTACACCTTC. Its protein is CAISGDRAFDYGYTF.

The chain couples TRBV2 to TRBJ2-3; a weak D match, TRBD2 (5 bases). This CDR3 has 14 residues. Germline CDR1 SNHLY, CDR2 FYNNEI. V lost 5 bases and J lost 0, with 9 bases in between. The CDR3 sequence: CASSRTGSTDTQYF. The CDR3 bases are TGTGCCAGCAGTCGGACTGGGAGCACAGATACGCAGTATTTT.

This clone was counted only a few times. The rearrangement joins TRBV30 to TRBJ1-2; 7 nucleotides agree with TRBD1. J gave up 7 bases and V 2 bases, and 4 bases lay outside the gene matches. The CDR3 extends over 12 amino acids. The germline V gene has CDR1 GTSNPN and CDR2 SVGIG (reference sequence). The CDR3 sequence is CAWSLTGIGYTF. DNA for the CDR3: TGTGCCTGGAGTTTGACAGGGATTGGCTACACCTTC.

CDR3: CASSPRSSVVGNQPQHF. As DNA, the CDR3 is TGTGCCAGCTCACCAAGATCCTCAGTGGTGGGCAATCAGCCCCAGCATTTT. V and J are TRBV18 and TRBJ1-5; no clear D gene. The V end lost 2 bases, the J end lost 2 bases, and 16 bases lay between the germline ends. Germline V gene sequence: CDR1 KGHSH, CDR2 LQKENI. There are 17 residues in the CDR3.

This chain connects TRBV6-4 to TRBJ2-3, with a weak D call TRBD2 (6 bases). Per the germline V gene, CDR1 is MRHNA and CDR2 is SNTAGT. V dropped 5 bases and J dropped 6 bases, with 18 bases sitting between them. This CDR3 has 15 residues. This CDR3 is CASSRRSEGGDTQYF. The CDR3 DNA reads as TGTGCCAGCAGTCGACGCTCGGAGGGAGGTGATACGCAGTATTTT.

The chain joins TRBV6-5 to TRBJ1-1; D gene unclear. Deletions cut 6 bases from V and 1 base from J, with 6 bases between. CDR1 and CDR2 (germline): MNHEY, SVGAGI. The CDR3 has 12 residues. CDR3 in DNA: TGTGCCAGCAGGGTTAGGAACACTGAAGCTTTCTTT. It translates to CASRVRNTEAFF.

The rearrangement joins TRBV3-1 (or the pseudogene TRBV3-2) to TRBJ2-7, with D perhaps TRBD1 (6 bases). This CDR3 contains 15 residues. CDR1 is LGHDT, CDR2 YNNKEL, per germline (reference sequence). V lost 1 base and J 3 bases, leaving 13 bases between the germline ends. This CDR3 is CASSQGSRGYYEQYF. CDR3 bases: TGTGCCAGCAGCCAAGGGTCCAGGGGATACTACGAGCAGTACTTC.

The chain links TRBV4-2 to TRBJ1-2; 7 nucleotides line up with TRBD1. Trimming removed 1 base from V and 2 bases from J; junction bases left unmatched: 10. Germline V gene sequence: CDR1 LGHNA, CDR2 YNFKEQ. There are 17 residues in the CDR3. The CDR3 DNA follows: TGTGCCAGCAGCCAAGTCGGGCAGGGGGGAACCAACTATGGCTACACCTTC. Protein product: CASSQVGQGGTNYGYTF.

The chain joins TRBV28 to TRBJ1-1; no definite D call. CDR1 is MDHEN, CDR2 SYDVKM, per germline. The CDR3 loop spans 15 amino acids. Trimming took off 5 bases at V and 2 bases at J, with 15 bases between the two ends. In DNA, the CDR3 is TGTGCCAGCAGTACGCAGAATTTGGTTAACACTGAAGCTTTCTTT. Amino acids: CASSTQNLVNTEAFF.

The CDR3 DNA is TGTGCCACCACGACAGGGGTTGGGAATTCACCCCTCCACTTT. Protein product: CATTTGVGNSPLHF. The V and J genes are TRBV10-3 and TRBJ1-6, with 8 nucleotides matching TRBD1. Losses at the gene ends were 10 bases for V and 7 bases for J; bases not matched to a gene: 9. CDR1 and CDR2 from the germline V gene are ENHRY and SYGVKD. The CDR3 consists of 14 residues.

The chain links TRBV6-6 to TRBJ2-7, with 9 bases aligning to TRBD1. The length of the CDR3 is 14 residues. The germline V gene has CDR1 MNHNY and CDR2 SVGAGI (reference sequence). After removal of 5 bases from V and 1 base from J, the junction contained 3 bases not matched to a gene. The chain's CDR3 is CASSKGQGSYEQYF. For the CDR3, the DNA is TGTGCCAGCAGTAAGGGACAGGGATCCTACGAGCAGTACTTC.

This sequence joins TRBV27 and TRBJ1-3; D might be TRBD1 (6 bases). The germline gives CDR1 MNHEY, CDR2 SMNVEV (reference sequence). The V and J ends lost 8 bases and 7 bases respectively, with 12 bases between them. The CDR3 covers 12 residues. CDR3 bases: TGTGCCAGCCAGGGGCCGGGGAACACCATATATTTT. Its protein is CASQGPGNTIYF.

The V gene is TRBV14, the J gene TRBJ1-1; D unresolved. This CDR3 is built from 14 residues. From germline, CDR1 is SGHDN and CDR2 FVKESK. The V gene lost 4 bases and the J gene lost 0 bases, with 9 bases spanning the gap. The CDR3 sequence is CASSRLGMNTEAFF. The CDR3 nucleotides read TGTGCCAGCAGCCGTCTCGGTATGAACACTGAAGCTTTCTTT.

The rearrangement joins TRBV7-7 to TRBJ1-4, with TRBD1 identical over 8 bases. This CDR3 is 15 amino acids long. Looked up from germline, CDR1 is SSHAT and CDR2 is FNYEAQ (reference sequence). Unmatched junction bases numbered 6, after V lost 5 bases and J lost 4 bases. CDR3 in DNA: TGTGCCAGCAGCCAGGGGGACAGGATTAATGAAAAACTGTTTTTT. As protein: CASSQGDRINEKLFF.

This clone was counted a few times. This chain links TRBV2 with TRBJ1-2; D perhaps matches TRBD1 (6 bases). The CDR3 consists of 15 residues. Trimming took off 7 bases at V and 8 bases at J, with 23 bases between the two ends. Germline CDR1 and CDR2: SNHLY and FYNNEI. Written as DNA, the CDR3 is TGTGCCAGCACCATACCTCTTTCTGGGGGCGGGGGCTACACCTTC. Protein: CASTIPLSGGGGYTF.

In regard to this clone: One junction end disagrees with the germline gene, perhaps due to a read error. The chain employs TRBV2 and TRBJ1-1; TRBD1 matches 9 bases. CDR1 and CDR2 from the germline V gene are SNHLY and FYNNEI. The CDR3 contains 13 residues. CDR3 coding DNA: TGTGCCAGCAGCGCAACCGGGACAGGGAGCTACCGCTTT. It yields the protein CASSATGTGSYRF. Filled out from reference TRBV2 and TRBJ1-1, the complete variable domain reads EPEVTQTPSHQVTQMGQEVILRCVPISNHLYFYWYRQILGQKVEFLVSFYNNEISEKSEIFDDQFSVERPDGSNFTLKIRSTKLEDSAMYFCASSATGTGSYRFGQGTRLTVV.

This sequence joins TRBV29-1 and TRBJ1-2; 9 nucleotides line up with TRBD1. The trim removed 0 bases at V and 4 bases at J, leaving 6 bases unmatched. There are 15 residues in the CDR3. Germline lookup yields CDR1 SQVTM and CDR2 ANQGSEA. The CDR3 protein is CSVEDHRGRSYGYTF. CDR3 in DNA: TGCAGCGTTGAAGATCACAGGGGGCGATCCTATGGCTACACCTTC.